The entry that follows covers one T cell receptor (beta chain) sequence. The source of the sample is a study of shared clonotypes between healthy human individuals. Each subset's genomic DNA was shared equally among a number of immunoSEQ plates. Produced via immunoSEQ multiplex PCR; TCRdb's table is partial and in-frame only. The sample lists almost 750,000 clones; roughly 72% were seen once. Germline lookup yields CDR1 SNHLY and CDR2 FYNNEI. This CDR3 comprises 14 residues. Deletions cut 7 bases from V and 3 bases from J, with 12 bases between. The origin of this receptor is a woman aged 25 to 39 in good health. The chain is built from TRBV2 and TRBJ2-2, with D hard to call. Sequenced: memory CD4+ T cells sorted from blood. Subset: CD45RA-negative fraction. CDR3 amino acids: CASKREVDTGELFF. The CDR3 coding sequence is TGTGCCAGCAAAAGAGAAGTTGACACCGGGGAGCTGTTTTTT.